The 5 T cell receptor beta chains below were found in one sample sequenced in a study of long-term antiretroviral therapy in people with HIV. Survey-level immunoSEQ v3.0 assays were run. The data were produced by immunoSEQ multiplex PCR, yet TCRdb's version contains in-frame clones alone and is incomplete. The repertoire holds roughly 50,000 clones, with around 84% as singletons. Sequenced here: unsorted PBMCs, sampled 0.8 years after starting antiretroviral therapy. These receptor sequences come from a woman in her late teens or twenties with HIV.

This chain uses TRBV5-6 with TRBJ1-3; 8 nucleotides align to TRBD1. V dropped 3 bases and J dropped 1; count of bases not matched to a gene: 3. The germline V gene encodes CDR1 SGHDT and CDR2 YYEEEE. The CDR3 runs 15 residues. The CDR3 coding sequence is TGTGCCAGCAGCTCAGGGGGCAATTCTGGAAACACCATATATTTT. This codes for CASSSGGNSGNTIYF.

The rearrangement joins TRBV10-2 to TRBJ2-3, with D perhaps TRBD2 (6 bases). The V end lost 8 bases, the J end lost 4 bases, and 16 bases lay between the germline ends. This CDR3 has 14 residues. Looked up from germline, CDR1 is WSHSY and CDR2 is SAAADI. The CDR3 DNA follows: TGCGCCAGCGAATTCAGCGGGCCCTCAGATACGCAGTATTTT. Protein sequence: CASEFSGPSDTQYF.

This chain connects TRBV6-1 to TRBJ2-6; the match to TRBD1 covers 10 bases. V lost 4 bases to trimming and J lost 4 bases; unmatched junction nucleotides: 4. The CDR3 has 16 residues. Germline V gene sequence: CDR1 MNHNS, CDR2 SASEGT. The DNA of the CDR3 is TGTGCCAGCAGTGCGGGACAGGGGTCCGGGGCCAACGTCCTGACTTTC. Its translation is CASSAGQGSGANVLTF.

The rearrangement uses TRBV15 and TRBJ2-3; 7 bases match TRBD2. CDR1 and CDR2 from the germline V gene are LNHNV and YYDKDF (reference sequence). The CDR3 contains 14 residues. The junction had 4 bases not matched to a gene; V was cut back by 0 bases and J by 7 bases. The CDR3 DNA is TGTGCCACCAGCAGAGAAGGACTAGTGAATACGCAGTATTTT. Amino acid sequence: CATSREGLVNTQYF.

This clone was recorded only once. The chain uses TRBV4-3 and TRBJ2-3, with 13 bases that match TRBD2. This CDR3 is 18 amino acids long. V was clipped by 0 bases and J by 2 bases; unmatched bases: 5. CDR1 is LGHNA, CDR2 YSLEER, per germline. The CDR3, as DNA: TGCGCCAGCAGCCAAGATCGGACTAGCGGGAGAAACACAGATACGCAGTATTTT. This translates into CASSQDRTSGRNTDTQYF.